These T cell receptor beta chains were read from a single sample in a study of CD8 T cells in Susac syndrome. One entry per CDR3 protein results from TCRdb running MiXCR on the immunoSEQ multiplex PCR reads. Of around 270,000 distinct CDR3 sequences in the sample, approximately 90% were seen once. The sample taken for sequencing was CD8+ T cells from PBMCs. The source is a human donor with multiple sclerosis. The CDR3 runs from the conserved cysteine through the conserved F or W.

V,CDR3
TRBV28,CASSSLGQGISGANVLTF
TRBV20-1,CSARPDRRQETQYF
TRBV20-1,CSVTAEPSYNEQFF
TRBV28,CASSFPVPGQGEGNTIYF
TRBV9,CASSALGSYNEQFF
TRBV28,CASSFPRAGTSGSWNTGELFF
TRBV7-8,CASRDGSHYEQYF
TRBV30,CAWSVVGRDRFGEQFF
TRBV28,CASSSRDGPLYEQYF
TRBV6-2/TRBV6-3,CASSLYRRAEAFF
TRBV7-2,CASSLGWAETPTYEQYF
TRBV29-1,CSVGDTNQPQHF
TRBV5-8,CASSNIVSGPSNQPQHF
TRBV20-1,CSARSVQLLAGDEQYF
TRBV7-2,CASQGTSSYEQYF
TRBV30,CAWSALGSSYNEQFF
TRBV7-3,CASSSLGDRDQETQYF
TRBV4-3,CASSQESSSGANVLTF
TRBV30,CAWRGTLGVVDTEAFF
TRBV28,CASSLEGPHYNEQFF
TRBV6-5,CASNIGHEQYF
TRBV4-3,CASSQEAGVQPQHF
TRBV28,CASTKGQEETQYF
TRBV2,CASSDLGQRYEQYF
TRBV9,CASRGQGTEAFF
TRBV7-9,CASSSPDGIKETQYF
TRBV15,CATSRDEGNEQFF
TRBV6-1,CASARGGVRLALAGDEQFF
TRBV6-2/TRBV6-3,CASTLTGGEAETQYF
TRBV9,CASSARDSDNQPQHF
TRBV14,CASSPWTVSSYEQYF
TRBV7-9,CASSFSQRQGHAYEQYF
TRBV7-6,CASSLGVVEQFF
TRBV12-3/TRBV12-4,CASSSNLRRGSSYNEQFF
TRBV12-3/TRBV12-4,CASSSGLALGGELFF
TRBV19,CASRSEISSYNEQFF
TRBV7-9,CASSPQGVNTGELFF
TRBV2,CASSDLGQGGDEQYF
TRBV1,CTSSHRVAGVDYEQYF
TRBV19,CASSMVRGSYNEQYF
TRBV7-9,CASSLGQGGQPQHF
TRBV5-6,CASRLASTDTQYF
TRBV5-1,CASSLGAQEQFF
TRBV9,CASSDDRGSQETQYF
TRBV7-6,CASSLDPGGEQYF
TRBV27,CASSLSPSGGYYGYTF
TRBV20-1,CSASSELAGASYEQYF
TRBV6-2/TRBV6-3,CASSYTFPGGELSYNEQFF
TRBV4-3,CASSQAGEGLTDTQYF
TRBV7-2,CASSLRDTNTGELFF
TRBV20-1,CSAGRDNEQFF